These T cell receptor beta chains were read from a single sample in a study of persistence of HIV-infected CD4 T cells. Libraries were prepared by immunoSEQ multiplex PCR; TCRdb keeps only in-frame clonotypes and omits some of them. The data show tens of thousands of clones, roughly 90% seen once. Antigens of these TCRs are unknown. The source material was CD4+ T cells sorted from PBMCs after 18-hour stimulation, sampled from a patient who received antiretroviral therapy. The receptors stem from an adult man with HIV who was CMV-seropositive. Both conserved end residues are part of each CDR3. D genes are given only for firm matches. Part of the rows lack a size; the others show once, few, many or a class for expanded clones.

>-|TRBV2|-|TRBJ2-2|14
CASSEARSAGELFF
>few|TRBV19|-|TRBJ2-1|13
CASSIRASPVLFF
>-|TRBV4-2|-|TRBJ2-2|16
CASSQEFRPDTGELFF
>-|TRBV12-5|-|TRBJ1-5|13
CASGSMVNQPQHF
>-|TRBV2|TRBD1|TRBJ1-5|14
CASTLDRVHQPQHF
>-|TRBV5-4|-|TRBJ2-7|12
CASSLDFYEQYF
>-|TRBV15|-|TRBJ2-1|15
CATSRDHGAYNEQFF
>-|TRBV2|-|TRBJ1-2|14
CASSDQRADYGYTF
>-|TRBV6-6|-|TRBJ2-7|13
CASSYSTDTEQYF
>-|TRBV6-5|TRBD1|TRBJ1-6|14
CASRPGTGFSPLHF
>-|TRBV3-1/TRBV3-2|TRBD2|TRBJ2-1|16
CASSQSSGGAYNEQFF
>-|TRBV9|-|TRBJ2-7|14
CASSVAPGPYEQYF
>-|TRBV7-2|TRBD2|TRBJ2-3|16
CASSLRLAGGQDTQYF
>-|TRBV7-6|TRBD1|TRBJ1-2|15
CASSPDTTGRIGYTF
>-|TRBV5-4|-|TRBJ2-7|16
CASSPGGGYPSYEQYF
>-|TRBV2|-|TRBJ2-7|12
CASTFQGYEQYF
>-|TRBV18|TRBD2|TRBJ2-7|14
CASSDSGGRYEQYF
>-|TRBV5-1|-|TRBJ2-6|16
CASSLPTVSGANVLTF
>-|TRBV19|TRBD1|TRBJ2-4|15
CASSMGVGRGNIQYF
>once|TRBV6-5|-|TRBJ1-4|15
CASGGAWGHGEKLFF
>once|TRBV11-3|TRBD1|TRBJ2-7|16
CASSKGQGGGSYEQYF
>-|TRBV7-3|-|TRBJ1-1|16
CASSLTPNMEFSEAFF
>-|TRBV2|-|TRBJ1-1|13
CASTEEVATEAFF
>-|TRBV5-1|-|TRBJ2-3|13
CASSYGLTDTQYF
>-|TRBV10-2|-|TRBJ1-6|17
CASSNPDRSSYNSPLHF
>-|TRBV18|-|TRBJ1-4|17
CASSPGSGRATNEKLFF
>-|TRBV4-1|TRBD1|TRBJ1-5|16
CASSQVLDRGRKPQHF
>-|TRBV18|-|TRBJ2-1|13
CASSPGQYNEQFF
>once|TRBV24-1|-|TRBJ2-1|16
CATSDPDSRYRDEQFF
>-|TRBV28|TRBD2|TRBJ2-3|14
CASSWGGPTDTQYF
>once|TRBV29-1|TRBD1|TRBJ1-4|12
CSGGQGGEKLFF
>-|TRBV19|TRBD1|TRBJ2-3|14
CASSRDRGSDTQYF